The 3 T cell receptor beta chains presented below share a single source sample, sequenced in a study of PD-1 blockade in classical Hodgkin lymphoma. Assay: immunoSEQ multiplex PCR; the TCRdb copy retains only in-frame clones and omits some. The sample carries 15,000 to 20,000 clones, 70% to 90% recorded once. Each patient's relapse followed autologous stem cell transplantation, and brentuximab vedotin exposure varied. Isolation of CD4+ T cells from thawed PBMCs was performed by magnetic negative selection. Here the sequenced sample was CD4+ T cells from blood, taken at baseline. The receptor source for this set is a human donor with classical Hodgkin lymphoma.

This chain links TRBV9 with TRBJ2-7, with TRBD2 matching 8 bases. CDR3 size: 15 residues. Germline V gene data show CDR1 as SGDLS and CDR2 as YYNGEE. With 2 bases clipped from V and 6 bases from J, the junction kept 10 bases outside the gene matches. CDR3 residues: CASSVGGLVGAEQYF. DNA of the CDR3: TGTGCCAGCAGCGTGGGGGGACTAGTTGGGGCCGAGCAGTACTTC.

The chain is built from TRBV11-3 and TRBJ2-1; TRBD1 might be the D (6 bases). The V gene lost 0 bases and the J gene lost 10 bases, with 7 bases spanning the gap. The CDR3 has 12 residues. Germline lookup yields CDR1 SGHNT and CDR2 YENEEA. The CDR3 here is CASSLEGTEQFF. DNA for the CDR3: TGTGCCAGCAGCTTAGAGGGGACAGAGCAGTTCTTC.

The CDR3 DNA reads TGTGCCAGTAGTATCTGGGGGACTATAACCCTGGGACAGTTCTTC. Amino acids: CASSIWGTITLGQFF. This chain links TRBV19 with TRBJ2-1; TRBD2 agrees at 7 bases. Trimming removed 3 bases from V and 13 bases from J; junction bases left unmatched: 15. CDR3 size: 15 residues. Germline V gene lookup returns CDR1 LNHDA and CDR2 SQIVND (reference sequence).